The 18 T cell receptor beta chains below come from one sample, sequenced in a study of cytomegalovirus exposure and HLA in healthy donors. 13 Jbeta primers and 60 Vbeta primers were used for the PCR. Sequencing used immunoSEQ multiplex PCR; TCRdb keeps in-frame clones, though not all of them. The repertoire table contains 70,000 or so clones. The sample was PBMCs. The source of these receptors is a boy younger than 18 in good health and CMV-seronegative.

The rearrangement joins TRBV15 to TRBJ2-4, with D possibly TRBD2 on 7 matching bases. With 0 bases removed from V and 0 bases from J, the gap between germline ends came to 12 bases. The V gene's germline CDR1 is LNHNV and CDR2 YYDKDF (reference sequence). The CDR3 covers 17 residues. CDR3 in amino acids: CATSRDLGGLAKNIQYF. For the CDR3, the DNA is TGTGCCACCAGCAGAGACTTGGGGGGGCTAGCCAAAAACATTCAGTACTTC.

V usage is TRBV10-1 and J usage is TRBJ1-4; D is possibly TRBD1 (5 bases). This CDR3 has 13 amino acids. Trimming pared 6 bases from V and 7 bases from J, leaving 12 bases between. The germline V gene has CDR1 WNHNN and CDR2 SYGVQD (reference sequence). This CDR3 reads CASRGLRGEKLFF. In DNA, the CDR3 is TGCGCCAGCAGGGGACTCCGGGGTGAAAAACTGTTTTTT.

The chain carries TRBV7-9 and TRBJ2-7; 7 nucleotides match TRBD2. From germline, CDR1 is SEHNR and CDR2 FQNEAQ (reference sequence). V was pared by 4 bases and J by 3 bases, with 0 bases of the junction left unmatched. This CDR3 comprises 12 residues. Here the CDR3 DNA reads TGTGCCAGCAGCTGGGACTACTACGAGCAGTACTTC. Protein: CASSWDYYEQYF.

This chain links TRBV9 with TRBJ1-1; D is unclear. V gave up 0 bases and J gave up 1 base, with 13 bases separating them. The CDR3 has 16 amino acids. Germline V lookup: CDR1 SGDLS, CDR2 YYNGEE. In DNA form, the CDR3 reads TGTGCCAGCAGCGTAGGTCCCAATACACCGAACACTGAAGCTTTCTTT. Its translation is CASSVGPNTPNTEAFF.

CDR3 nucleotides: TGTGCCAGCAGCTTAGCTTTCGGAGAAGTCTATGGCTACACCTTC. As protein: CASSLAFGEVYGYTF. The V and J genes are TRBV7-9 and TRBJ1-2, with D unresolved. Trimming removed 0 bases at V and 4 bases at J, with 12 bases between. CDR1 is SEHNR and CDR2 is FQNEAQ in the germline V gene (reference sequence). The CDR3 loop spans 15 amino acids. The full variable domain, with the rest looked up from reference TRBV7-9 and TRBJ1-2, is DTGVSQNPRHKITKRGQNVTFRCDPISEHNRLYWYRQTLGQGPEFLTYFQNEAQLEKSRLLSDRFSAERPKGSFSTLEIQRTEQGDSAMYLCASSLAFGEVYGYTFGSGTRLTVV.

V and J are TRBV30 and TRBJ2-7, with unresolved D. CDR1 is GTSNPN, CDR2 SVGIG, per germline (reference sequence). The CDR3 has 13 residues. The V and J ends lost 3 bases and 7 bases respectively, with 16 bases between them. The CDR3 DNA reads TGTGCCTGGAGCCTAGACCTTACTGGGGAGCAGTACTTC. Protein sequence: CAWSLDLTGEQYF.

The CDR3 coding sequence is TGTGCCTGGAGTCAGCGGACAGGGCGGGATGAAAAACTGTTTTTT. Amino acid sequence: CAWSQRTGRDEKLFF. The J gene is TRBJ1-4, the V gene TRBV30, with TRBD1 matching over 8 bases. The CDR3 runs 15 residues. Trimming at V came to 2 bases and at J to 6 bases, leaving 8 bases not matched to a gene. Per the germline V gene, CDR1 is GTSNPN and CDR2 is SVGIG (reference sequence).

The chain links TRBV5-6 to TRBJ1-5, with a weak D call TRBD1 (5 bases). V gave up 4 bases and J gave up 0 bases, with 11 bases separating them. Germline V CDR1 and CDR2: SGHDT, YYEEEE. The length of the CDR3 is 15 residues. CDR3 protein: CASSTTAYSNQPQHF. CDR3 nucleotide sequence: TGTGCCAGCAGCACGACAGCGTATAGCAATCAGCCCCAGCATTTT.

CDR3 sequence: CASSEFQLGQGTDTQYF. DNA of the CDR3: TGTGCCAGCAGTGAGTTCCAACTGGGACAGGGCACAGATACGCAGTATTTT. The rearrangement joins TRBV6-1 to TRBJ2-3; 8 nucleotides align to TRBD1. This CDR3 region has 17 residues. Germline CDR1 and CDR2: MNHNS and SASEGT. V lost 3 bases and J lost 1; bases outside the gene matches: 9.

CDR3 nucleotides: TGTGCCAGCAGCTTACCGGGACAGATGAACACTGAAGCTTTCTTT. It specifies CASSLPGQMNTEAFF. The chain uses TRBV5-4 and TRBJ1-1; 7 positions match TRBD1. The CDR3 length is 15 residues. J lost 0 bases, V lost 2 bases, and 4 bases had no gene match. Germline CDR1 SGHNT, CDR2 YYREEE (reference sequence).

V and J are TRBV6-1 and TRBJ2-1, with TRBD2 matching over 8 bases. Germline CDR1 MNHNS, CDR2 SASEGT. The CDR3 length is 13 residues. Trimming cost V 5 bases and J 8 bases; bases outside gene matches: 5. The CDR3 sequence is CASSQSGSDEQFF. As DNA, the CDR3 is TGTGCCAGCAGTCAGAGCGGGAGCGATGAGCAGTTCTTC.

As for this clone: One end of the junction does not line up with germline, which may come from a read error. This chain uses TRBV6-4 with TRBJ1-1; 8 bases map to TRBD1. The CDR3 extends over 13 amino acids. CDR1 is MRHNA, CDR2 SNTAGT, per germline. The CDR3 region is CASSRQGNTEDFF. The DNA of the CDR3 is TGTGCCAGCAGTCGACAGGGGAACACTGAAGATTTCTTT.

The V gene is TRBV4-1, the J gene TRBJ1-5; TRBD1 matches 8 bases. The length of the CDR3 is 15 residues. Trimming cost V 5 bases and J 4 bases; bases outside gene matches: 7. The germline CDR1 and CDR2 sequences are MGHRA and YSYEKL. The CDR3 region has the DNA TGCGCCAGCAGCTCCATTTGGACAGGGAATCAGCCCCAGCATTTT. Translating gives CASSSIWTGNQPQHF.

CDR3 nucleotide sequence: TGTGCCAGCAGTTACTCTTCCCGGACAGGGGATACTGAAGCTTTCTTT. This codes for CASSYSSRTGDTEAFF. This chain uses TRBV6-5 with TRBJ1-1; 9 nucleotides agree with TRBD1. CDR3 length: 16 amino acids. Trimming at V came to 0 bases and at J to 5 bases, leaving 7 bases not matched to a gene. The germline CDR1 and CDR2 sequences are MNHEY and SVGAGI.

This sequence joins TRBV4-1 and TRBJ2-5, with D possibly being TRBD1 (5 bases). This CDR3 is built from 15 residues. V was clipped by 3 bases and J by 1 base, with 12 bases between them. The germline gives CDR1 MGHRA, CDR2 YSYEKL. Here the CDR3 DNA reads TGCGCCAGCAGCCATTTATCAGGGTCCCAAGAGACCCAGTACTTC. It specifies CASSHLSGSQETQYF.

The V call is TRBV6-5, the J call TRBJ1-5; the match to TRBD1 covers 7 bases. Germline V CDR1 and CDR2: MNHEY, SVGAGI. V lost 5 bases and J lost 0; bases outside the gene matches: 4. This CDR3 contains 15 residues. The CDR3 nucleotides read TGTGCCAGCAGTCTGACAGGGATTAGCAATCAGCCCCAGCATTTT. This translates into CASSLTGISNQPQHF.

The chain couples TRBV5-4 to TRBJ2-3, with 7 bases matching TRBD2. Germline CDR1 is SGHNT and CDR2 is YYREEE (reference sequence). V shed 2 bases, J shed 11 bases, and the junction held 17 bases outside the gene matches. This CDR3 region has 16 residues. CDR3 sequence (DNA): TGTGCCAGCAGCTTTGGTCTCGAAACTGGGGGGGAGAAGCAGTATTTT. It translates to CASSFGLETGGEKQYF.

V gene TRBV15 combines with J gene TRBJ2-7, with 8 bases fitting TRBD2. CDR1 LNHNV and CDR2 YYDKDF come from the germline V gene (reference sequence). V gave up 0 bases and J gave up 5 bases; unmatched junction bases: 9. The CDR3 contains 16 residues. CDR3 coding DNA: TGTGCCACCAGCAGAGATTCGGATAGCGGGGCCGACGAGCAGTACTTC. It translates to CATSRDSDSGADEQYF.